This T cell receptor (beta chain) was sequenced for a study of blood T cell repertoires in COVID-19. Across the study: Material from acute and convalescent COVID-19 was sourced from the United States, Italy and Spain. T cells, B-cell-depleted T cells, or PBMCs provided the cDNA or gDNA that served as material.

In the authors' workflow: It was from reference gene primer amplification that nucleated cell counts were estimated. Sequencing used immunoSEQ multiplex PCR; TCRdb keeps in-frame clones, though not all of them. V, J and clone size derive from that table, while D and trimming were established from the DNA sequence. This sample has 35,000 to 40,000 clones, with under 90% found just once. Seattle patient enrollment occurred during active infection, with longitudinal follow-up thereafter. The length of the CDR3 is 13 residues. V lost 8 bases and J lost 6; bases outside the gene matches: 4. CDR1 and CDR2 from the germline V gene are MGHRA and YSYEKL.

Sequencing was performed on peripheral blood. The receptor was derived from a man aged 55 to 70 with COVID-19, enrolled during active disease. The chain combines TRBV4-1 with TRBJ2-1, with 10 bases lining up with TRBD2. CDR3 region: CASRTSGVNEQFF. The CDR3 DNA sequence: TGCGCCAGCCGGACTAGCGGAGTCAATGAGCAGTTCTTC.